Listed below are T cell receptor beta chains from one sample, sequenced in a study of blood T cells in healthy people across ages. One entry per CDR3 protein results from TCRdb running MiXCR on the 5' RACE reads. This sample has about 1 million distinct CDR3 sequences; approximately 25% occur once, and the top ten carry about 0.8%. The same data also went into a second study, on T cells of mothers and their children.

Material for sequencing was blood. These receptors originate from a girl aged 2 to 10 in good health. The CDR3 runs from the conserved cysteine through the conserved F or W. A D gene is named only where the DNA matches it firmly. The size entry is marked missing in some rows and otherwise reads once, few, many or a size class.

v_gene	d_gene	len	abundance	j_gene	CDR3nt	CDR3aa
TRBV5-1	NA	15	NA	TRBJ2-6	TGCGCCAGCAGCTGGGGCGCTTTAGGGGCCAACGTCCTGACTTTC	CASSWGALGANVLTF
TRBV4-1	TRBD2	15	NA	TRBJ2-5	TGCGCCAGCAGCCAAGAGACGGGAGGGTTTGAGACCCAATACTTC	CASSQETGGFETQYF
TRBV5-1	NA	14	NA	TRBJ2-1	TGCGCCAGCAGCTTAGACAACTCCTACAATGAGCAGTTCTTC	CASSLDNSYNEQFF
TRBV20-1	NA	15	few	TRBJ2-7	TGCAGTGCTAGAGGCTGGCAGGGAACCCCCTACGAGCAGTACTTC	CSARGWQGTPYEQYF
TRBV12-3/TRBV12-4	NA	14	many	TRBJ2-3	TGTGCCAGCAGTTTACTCGGCTACACAGATACGCAGTATTTT	CASSLLGYTDTQYF
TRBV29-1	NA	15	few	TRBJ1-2	TGCAGCGCCGGGGGTGGTCCCTCCGATAACTATGGCTACACCTTC	CSAGGGPSDNYGYTF
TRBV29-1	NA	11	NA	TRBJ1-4	TGCAGCGTTCTGTCTAATGAAAAACTGTTTTTT	CSVLSNEKLFF
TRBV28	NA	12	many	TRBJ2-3	TGTGCCAGCAGTGTTCTCAGGGATACGCAGTATTTT	CASSVLRDTQYF
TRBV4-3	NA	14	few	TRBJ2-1	TGCGCCAGCAGCCAAGAACTCCGTGCAGATGAGCAGCTCTTC	CASSQELRADEQLF
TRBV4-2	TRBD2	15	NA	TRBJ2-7	TGTGCCAGCAGCCAAGGCCGGGGGGAGGCCTACGAGCAGTACTTC	CASSQGRGEAYEQYF
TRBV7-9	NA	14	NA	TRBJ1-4	TGTGCCAGCAGCTTAGACAGGGATGTTGAAAAACTGTTTTTT	CASSLDRDVEKLFF
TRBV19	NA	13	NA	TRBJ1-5	TGTGCCAGTAGTGATGATACCAATCAGCCCCAGCATTTT	CASSDDTNQPQHF
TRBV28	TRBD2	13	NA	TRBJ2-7	TGTGCCAGCAGTTTGTTAGCGGGATTCGAGCAGTACTTC	CASSLLAGFEQYF
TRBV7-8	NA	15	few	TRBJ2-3	TGTGCCAGCAGTCTAAACCGGGACAGCACAGATACGCAGTATTTT	CASSLNRDSTDTQYF
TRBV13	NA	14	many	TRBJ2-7	TGTGCCAGCAGCTTAGGCCCGGGTACCTACGAGCAGTACTTC	CASSLGPGTYEQYF
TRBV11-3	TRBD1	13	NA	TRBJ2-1	TGTGCCAGCAGTTTCAGGGGGCATAATGAGCAGTTCTTC	CASSFRGHNEQFF
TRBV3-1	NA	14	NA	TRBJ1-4	TGTGCCAGCAGCCCGAGTACGGTGAATGAAAAACTGTTTTTT	CASSPSTVNEKLFF
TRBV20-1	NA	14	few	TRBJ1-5	TGCAGTGCTAAAGGGCGGGTGAGCAATCAGCCCCAGCATTTT	CSAKGRVSNQPQHF
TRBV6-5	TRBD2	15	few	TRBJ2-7	TGTGCCAGCAGTTACGGGGCGGGAGGGACCTACGAGCAGTACTTC	CASSYGAGGTYEQYF
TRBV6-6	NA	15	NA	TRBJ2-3	TGTGCCAGCAGTCCCTACAAGACAGACACAGATACGCAGTATTTT	CASSPYKTDTDTQYF
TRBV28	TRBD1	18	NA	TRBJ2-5	TGTGCCAGCAGCCCGTCAGGTGGATGGGGACAGGGACAAGAGACCCAGTACTTC	CASSPSGGWGQGQETQYF
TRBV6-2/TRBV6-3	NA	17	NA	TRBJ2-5	TGTGCCAGCAGTTACCCCATAGCGTTGGATGGCAGAGAGACCCAGTACTTC	CASSYPIALDGRETQYF
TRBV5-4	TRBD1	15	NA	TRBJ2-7	TGTGCCAGCAGCTTATCTAGGGGGCGAAGATACGAGCAGTACTTC	CASSLSRGRRYEQYF
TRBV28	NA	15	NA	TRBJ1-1	TGTGCCAGCAGTTCCACAGGGAAAGGTGACACTGAAGCTTTCTTT	CASSSTGKGDTEAFF
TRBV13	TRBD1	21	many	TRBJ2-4	TGTGCCAGCAGCCTCCGTCCCGGGACAGGGACCGTCTTATACCGCAAAAACATTCAGTACTTC	CASSLRPGTGTVLYRKNIQYF
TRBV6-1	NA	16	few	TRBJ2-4	TGTGCCAGCAGTAGAACGGAGGATTTAGCCAAAAACATTCAGTACTTC	CASSRTEDLAKNIQYF
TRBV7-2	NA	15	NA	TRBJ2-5	TGTGCCAGCAGCCCAACGGAACCGGACGAGGGGGAGCAGTACTTC	CASSPTEPDEGEQYF
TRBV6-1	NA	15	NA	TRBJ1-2	TGTGCCAGCAGTGAAGCTGGGGGCGCCTACTATGGCTACACCTTC	CASSEAGGAYYGYTF
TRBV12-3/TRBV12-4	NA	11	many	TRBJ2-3	TGTGCCAGCAGTCCCGAGGATACGCAGTATTTT	CASSPEDTQYF
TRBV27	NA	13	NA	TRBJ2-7	TGTGCCAGCAGTACTCCGGACGGCTACGAGCAGTACTTC	CASSTPDGYEQYF
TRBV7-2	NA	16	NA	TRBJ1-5	TGTGCCAGCAGCCCGGGGGACCTACTTAGGAGCTTGCCCCAGCATTTT	CASSPGDLLRSLPQHF
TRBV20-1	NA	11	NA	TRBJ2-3	TGCAGTGCTAGTGCTGCAGATACGCAGTATTTT	CSASAADTQYF
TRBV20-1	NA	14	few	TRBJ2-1	TGCAGTTCCGGGGGGCAGAAGGAGATCAATGAGCAGTTCTTC	CSSGGQKEINEQFF
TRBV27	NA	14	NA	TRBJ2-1	TGTGCCGTCTCGGGCGGACACATCTACAATGAGCAGTTCTTC	CAVSGGHIYNEQFF
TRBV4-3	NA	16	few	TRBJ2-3	TGCGCCAGCAGCCAAGATTCCCTAGGGATAACAGATACGCAGTATTTT	CASSQDSLGITDTQYF
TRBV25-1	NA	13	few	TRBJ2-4	TGTGCCAGCAGTGAACAGGGCAAAAACATTCAGTACTTC	CASSEQGKNIQYF
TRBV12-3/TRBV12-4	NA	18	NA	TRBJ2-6	TGTGCCAGCAGTCCACAGCTTCACACCTACTCTGGGGCCAACGTCCTGACTTTC	CASSPQLHTYSGANVLTF
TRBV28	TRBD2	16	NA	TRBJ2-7	TGTGCCAGCAGTCCTTCGGCTAGCGGGAGGCTCTACGAGCAGTACTTC	CASSPSASGRLYEQYF
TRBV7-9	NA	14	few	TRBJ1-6	TGTGCCAGCAGCTTTGGGGGCTTAAATTCACCCCTCCACTTT	CASSFGGLNSPLHF
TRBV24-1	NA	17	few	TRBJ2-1	TGTGCCACCAGTGATCCGACCTTGGACAGAACCAACAATGAGCAGTTCTTC	CATSDPTLDRTNNEQFF
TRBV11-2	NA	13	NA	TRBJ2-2	TGTGCCAGTAACCCCGCGAACACCGGGGAGCTGTTTTTT	CASNPANTGELFF
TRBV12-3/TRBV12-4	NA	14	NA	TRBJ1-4	TGTGCCAGCAGTTTCGAGGGGCGCGGTGAAAAACTGTTTTTT	CASSFEGRGEKLFF